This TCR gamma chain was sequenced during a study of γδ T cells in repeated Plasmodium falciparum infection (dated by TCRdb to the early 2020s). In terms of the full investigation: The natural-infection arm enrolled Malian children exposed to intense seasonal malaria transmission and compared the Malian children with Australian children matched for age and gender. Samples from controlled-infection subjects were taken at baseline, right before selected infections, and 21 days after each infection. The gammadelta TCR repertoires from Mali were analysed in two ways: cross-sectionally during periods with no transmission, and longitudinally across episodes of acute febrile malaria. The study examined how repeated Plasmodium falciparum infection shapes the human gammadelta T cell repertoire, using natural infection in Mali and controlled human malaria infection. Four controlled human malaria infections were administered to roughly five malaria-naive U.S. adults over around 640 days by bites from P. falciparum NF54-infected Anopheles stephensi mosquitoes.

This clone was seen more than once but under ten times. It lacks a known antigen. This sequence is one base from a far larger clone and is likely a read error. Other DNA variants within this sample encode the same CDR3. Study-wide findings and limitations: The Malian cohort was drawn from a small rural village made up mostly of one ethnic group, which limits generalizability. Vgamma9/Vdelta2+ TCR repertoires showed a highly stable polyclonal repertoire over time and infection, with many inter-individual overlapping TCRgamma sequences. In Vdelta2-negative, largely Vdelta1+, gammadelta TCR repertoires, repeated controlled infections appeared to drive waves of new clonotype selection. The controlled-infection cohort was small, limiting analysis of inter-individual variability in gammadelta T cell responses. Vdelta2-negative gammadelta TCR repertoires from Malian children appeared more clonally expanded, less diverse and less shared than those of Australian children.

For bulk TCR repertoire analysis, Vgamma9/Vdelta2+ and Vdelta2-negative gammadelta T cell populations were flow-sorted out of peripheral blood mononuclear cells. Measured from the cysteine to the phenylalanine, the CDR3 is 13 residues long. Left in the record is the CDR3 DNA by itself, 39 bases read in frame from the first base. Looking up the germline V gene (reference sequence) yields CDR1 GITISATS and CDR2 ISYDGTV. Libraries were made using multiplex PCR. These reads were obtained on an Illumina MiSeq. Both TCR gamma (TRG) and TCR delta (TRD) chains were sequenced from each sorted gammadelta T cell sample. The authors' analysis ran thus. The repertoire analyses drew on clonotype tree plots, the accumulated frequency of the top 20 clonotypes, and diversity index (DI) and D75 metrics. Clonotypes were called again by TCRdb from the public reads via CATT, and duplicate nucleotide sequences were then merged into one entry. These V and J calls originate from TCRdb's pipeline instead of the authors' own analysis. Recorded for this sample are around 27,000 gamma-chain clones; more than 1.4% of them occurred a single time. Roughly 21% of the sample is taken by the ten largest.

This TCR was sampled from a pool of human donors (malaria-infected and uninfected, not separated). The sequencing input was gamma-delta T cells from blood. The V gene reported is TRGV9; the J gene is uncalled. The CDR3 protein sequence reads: CALWEAYSSKKLF. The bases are TGTGCCTTGTGGGAGGCGTACTCGTCTAAGAAACTCTTC.